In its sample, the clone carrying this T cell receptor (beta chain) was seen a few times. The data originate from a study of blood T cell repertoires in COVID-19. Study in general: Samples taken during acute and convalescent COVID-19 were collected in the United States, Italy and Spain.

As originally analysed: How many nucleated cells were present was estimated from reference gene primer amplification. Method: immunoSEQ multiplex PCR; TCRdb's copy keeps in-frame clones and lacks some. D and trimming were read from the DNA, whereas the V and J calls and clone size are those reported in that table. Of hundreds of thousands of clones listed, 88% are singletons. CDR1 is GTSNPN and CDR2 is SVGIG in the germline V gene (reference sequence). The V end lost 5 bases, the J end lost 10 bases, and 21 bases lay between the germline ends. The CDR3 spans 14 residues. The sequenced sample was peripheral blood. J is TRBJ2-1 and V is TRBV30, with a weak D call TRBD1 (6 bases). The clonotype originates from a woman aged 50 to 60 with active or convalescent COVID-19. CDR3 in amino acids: CAWGRRGQHHEQFF. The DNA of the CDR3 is TGTGCCTGGGGTCGCCGAGGACAGCACCACGAGCAGTTCTTC. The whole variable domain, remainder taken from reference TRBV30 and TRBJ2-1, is SQTIHQWPATLVQPVGSPLSLECTVEGTSNPNLYWYRQAAGRGLQLLFYSVGIGQISSEVPQNLSASRPQDRQFILSSKKLLLSDSGFYLCAWGRRGQHHEQFFGPGTRLTVL.